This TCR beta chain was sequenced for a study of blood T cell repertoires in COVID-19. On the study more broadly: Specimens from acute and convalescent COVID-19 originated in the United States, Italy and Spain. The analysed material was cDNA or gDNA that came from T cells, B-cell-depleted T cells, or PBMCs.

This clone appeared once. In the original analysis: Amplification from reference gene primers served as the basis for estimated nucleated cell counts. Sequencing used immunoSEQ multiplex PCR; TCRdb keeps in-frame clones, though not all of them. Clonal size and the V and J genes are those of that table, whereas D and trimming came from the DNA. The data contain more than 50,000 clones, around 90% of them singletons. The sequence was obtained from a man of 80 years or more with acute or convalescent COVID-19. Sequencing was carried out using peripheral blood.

This chain's CDR3 is CASSETGQPYEQYF. The CDR3 DNA reads as TGTGCCAGCAGTGAAACTGGACAGCCCTACGAGCAGTACTTC. The chain links TRBV6-1 to TRBJ2-7, with D possibly matching TRBD1 (6 bases). Looked up from germline, CDR1 is MNHNS and CDR2 is SASEGT. V was shortened by 2 bases and J by 2 bases, with 10 bases between the two germline ends. The CDR3 covers 14 residues.